A selection of T cell receptor beta chains follows, all from one sample in a study of control samples from healthy donors and cancer patients. Generated by immunoSEQ multiplex PCR, the TCRdb table keeps only in-frame clones and is missing some. The sample lists some 76,000 clones; 85% to 90% were seen once. Source material: PBMCs. These receptors were taken from a man aged 55-75 years with lung cancer. Each CDR3 is given without its conserved first and last residue. Expanded clones are given a class, and other clones once, few, many or no size at all.

clone_size j_call v_call cdr3_aa
. TRBJ1-1 TRBV5-1 ASSAGQNTEAF
. TRBJ1-6 TRBV6-4 ASSPGPYNSPLH
. TRBJ2-1 TRBV5-1 ASSFLASAGGGYNEQF
once TRBJ1-5 TRBV27 ASSLQGVNQPQH
. TRBJ1-2 TRBV5-6 ASSLAPSSYGYT
few TRBJ1-3 TRBV6-5 ASSAESGNTIY
. TRBJ2-5 TRBV20-1 SASGQVQETQY
. TRBJ2-5 TRBV29-1 SVGFGLAIQETQY
. TRBJ1-2 TRBV4-1 ASSQGQSYGYT
. TRBJ2-2 TRBV2 ASSGRGNTGELF
. TRBJ2-1 TRBV9 ASSVEAAGAEQF
. TRBJ1-1 TRBV7-6 ASSSKAGTYTEAF
. TRBJ2-3 TRBV29-1 SVVMGQVPDTQY
. TRBJ1-1 TRBV6-6 ASTGRNTEAF
. TRBJ1-6 TRBV6-5 ASRDRGTYNSPLH
. TRBJ1-5 TRBV18 ASSPDRVYQPQH
. TRBJ1-6 TRBV6-6 ASSYRRDNSPLH
. TRBJ2-1 TRBV5-1 ASSLAVSYNEQF
few TRBJ1-2 TRBV29-1 SVGEDRAMDGYT
. TRBJ1-4 TRBV7-2 ASSPESNRVHEKLF
few TRBJ1-1 TRBV7-3 ASSAQQGTEAF
once TRBJ1-1 TRBV18 ASSSWDRANTEAF
. TRBJ1-1 TRBV5-1 ASSWDRMNTEAF
. TRBJ1-4 TRBV9 ASSVDRGGEKLF
once TRBJ1-1 TRBV7-2 ASSRTRHAEAF
. TRBJ2-3 TRBV25-1 ASRDRGSTDTQY
. TRBJ2-6 TRBV4-1 ASSQEGAGATVLT
. TRBJ2-5 TRBV2 ASREVSYQETQY
. TRBJ2-7 TRBV5-1 ASSLTLAAYEQY
. TRBJ1-5 TRBV5-1 ASSLGDLPNQPQH
. TRBJ2-3 TRBV9 ASSVGNRAGGTDTQY
. TRBJ2-7 TRBV14 ASSQGLRKKGTYSYEQY
. TRBJ1-5 TRBV11-2 ASSFVSVNQPQH
. TRBJ2-2 TRBV6-4 ASSGTDTGELF
once TRBJ1-2 TRBV5-1 ASSFPERYGYT
. TRBJ2-3 TRBV7-9 ASSLALRGETDTQY
. TRBJ1-5 TRBV6-1 ASSERMAQPQH
. TRBJ2-3 TRBV23-1 ASSQSVDRGLSTDTQY
. TRBJ2-1 TRBV6-5 ASRRDNNPYNEQF
. TRBJ2-1 TRBV15 ATSSRLAGGDNEQF
. TRBJ2-5 TRBV4-1 ASSQAVRGTQETQY
. TRBJ1-6 TRBV11-3 ASSSDGRSTPLH
. TRBJ1-1 TRBV5-1 ASSRQGTNTEAF
. TRBJ1-1 TRBV2 ASSRQGWEAF
. TRBJ1-3 TRBV5-1 ASSLSGNTIY